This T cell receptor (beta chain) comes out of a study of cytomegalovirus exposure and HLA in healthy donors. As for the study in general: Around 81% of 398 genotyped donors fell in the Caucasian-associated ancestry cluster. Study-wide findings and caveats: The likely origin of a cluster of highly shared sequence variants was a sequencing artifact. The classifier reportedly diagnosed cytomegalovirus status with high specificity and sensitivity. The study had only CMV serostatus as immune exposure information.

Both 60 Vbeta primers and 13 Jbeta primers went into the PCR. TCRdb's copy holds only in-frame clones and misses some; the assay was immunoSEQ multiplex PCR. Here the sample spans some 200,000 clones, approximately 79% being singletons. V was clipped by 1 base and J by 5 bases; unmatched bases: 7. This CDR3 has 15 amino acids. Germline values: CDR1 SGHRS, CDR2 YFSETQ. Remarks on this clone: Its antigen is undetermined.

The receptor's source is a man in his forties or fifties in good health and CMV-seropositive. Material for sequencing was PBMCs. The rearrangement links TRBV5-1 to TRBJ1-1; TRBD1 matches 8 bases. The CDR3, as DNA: TGCGCCAGCAGCTTGACAGGGGGAGCGGTGACTGAAGCTTTCTTT. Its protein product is CASSLTGGAVTEAFF. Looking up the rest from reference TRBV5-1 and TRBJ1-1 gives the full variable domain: KAGVTQTPRYLIKTRGQQVTLSCSPISGHRSVSWYQQTPGQGLQFLFEYFSETQRNKGNFPGRFSGRQFSNSRSEMNVSTLELGDSALYLCASSLTGGAVTEAFFGQGTRLTVV.